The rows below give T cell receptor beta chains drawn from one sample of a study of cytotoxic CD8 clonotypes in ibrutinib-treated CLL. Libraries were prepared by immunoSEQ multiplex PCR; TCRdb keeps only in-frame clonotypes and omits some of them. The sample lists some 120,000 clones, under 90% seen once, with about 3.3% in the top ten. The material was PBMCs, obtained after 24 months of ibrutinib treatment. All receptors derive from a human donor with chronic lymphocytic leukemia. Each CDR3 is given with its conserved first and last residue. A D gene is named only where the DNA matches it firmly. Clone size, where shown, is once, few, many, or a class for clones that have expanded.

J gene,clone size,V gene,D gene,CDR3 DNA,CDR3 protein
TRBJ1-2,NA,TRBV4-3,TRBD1,TGCGCCAGCAGGGCCGGGACAGGGGGGTTTAACTATGGCTACACCTTC,CASRAGTGGFNYGYTF
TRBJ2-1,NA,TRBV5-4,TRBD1,TGTGCCAGCAGCTTGCCCCCCGGGACAGGGGGAAATGAGCAGTTCTTC,CASSLPPGTGGNEQFF
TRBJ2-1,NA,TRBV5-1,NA,TGCGCCAGCAGCCTGGGGTCTGGGAATGAGCAGTTCTTC,CASSLGSGNEQFF
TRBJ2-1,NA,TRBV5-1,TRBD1,TGCGCCAGCAGCTTGGGACAGGGGAAAAGCTCCTACAATGAGCAGTTCTTC,CASSLGQGKSSYNEQFF
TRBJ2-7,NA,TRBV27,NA,TGTGCCAGCAGGGCCTTCCCCTACGAGCAGTACTTC,CASRAFPYEQYF
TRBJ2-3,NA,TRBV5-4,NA,TGTGCCAGCAGCCTGCTTTTAGGACGGAGGAGAGATACGCAGTATTTT,CASSLLLGRRRDTQYF
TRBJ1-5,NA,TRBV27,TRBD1,TGTGCCAGCAGTTTATCTTCCGGGACAGTACGTGGTAGCAATCAGCCCCAGCATTTT,CASSLSSGTVRGSNQPQHF
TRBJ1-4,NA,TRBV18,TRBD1,TGTGCCAGCTCACCACAACAGGGGATTTGGAATGAAAAACTGTTTTTT,CASSPQQGIWNEKLFF
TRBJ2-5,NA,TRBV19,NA,TGTGCCAGTAGTATACCCGGGAGAGGAGAGACCCAGTACTTC,CASSIPGRGETQYF
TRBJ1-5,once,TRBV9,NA,TGTGCCAGCAGTAAAGATCAGGGTTTTCAGCCCCAGCATTTT,CASSKDQGFQPQHF
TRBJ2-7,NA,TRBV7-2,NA,TGTGCCAGCAGCCGGTGGGGGCAGGGCCACGAGCAGTACTTC,CASSRWGQGHEQYF
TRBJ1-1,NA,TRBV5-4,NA,TGTGCCAGCAGTTACCCAGGACTGAGGAACACTGAAGCTTTCTTT,CASSYPGLRNTEAFF
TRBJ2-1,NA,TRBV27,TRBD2,TGTGCCAGCAGTTTTTTGAGCTCCGGGACTAGAAGTGAGCAGTTCTTC,CASSFLSSGTRSEQFF
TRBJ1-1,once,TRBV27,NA,TGTGCCAGCAGTCACCCGGGACAAGGCCACACTGAAGCTTTCTTT,CASSHPGQGHTEAFF
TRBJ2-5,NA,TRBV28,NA,TGTGCCAGCAGTTTATCCCTCGGGGGCCAAGAGACCCAGTACTTC,CASSLSLGGQETQYF
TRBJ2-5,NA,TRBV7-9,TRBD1,TGTGCCAGCAGCCTCTACGGGACAGGCCAAGAGACCCAGTACTTC,CASSLYGTGQETQYF
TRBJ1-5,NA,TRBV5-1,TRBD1,TGCGCCAGCAGGTATACAGGGGATAGCAATCAGCCCCAGCATTTT,CASRYTGDSNQPQHF
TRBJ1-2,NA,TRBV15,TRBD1,TGTGCCACCAGCAGAGGCGGACAGGCCTATGGCTACACCTTC,CATSRGGQAYGYTF
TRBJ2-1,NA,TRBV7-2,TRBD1,TGTGCCAGCAGCTTGTACAGGGGGGACTACAATGAGCAGTTCTTC,CASSLYRGDYNEQFF
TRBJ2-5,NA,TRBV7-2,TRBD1,TGTGCCAGCAGCTACAGACAGGGAGTTACCCAAAAGAACTTC,CASSYRQGVTQKNF
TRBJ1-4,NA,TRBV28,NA,TGTGCCAGCAGTTTTCACTCCCAAGAAAAACTGTTTTTT,CASSFHSQEKLFF
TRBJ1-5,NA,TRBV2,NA,TGTGCCAGCAGTGACAAGAGACAGAACAATCAGCCCCAGCATTTT,CASSDKRQNNQPQHF
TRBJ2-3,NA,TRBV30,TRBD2,TGTGCCTGGAGTGGAGTAAGCGGGGGTAGCACAGATACGCAGTATTTT,CAWSGVSGGSTDTQYF
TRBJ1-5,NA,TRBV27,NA,TGTGCCAGCAGTTTGGGCAGGGGTAATCAGCCCCAGCATTTT,CASSLGRGNQPQHF
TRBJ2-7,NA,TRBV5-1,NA,TGCGCCAGCAGAGACCCGGCCCGACCGACCTACGAGCAGTACTTC,CASRDPARPTYEQYF
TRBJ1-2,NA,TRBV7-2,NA,TGTGCCAGCAGCTCAACAGGGACCGGCTACACCTTC,CASSSTGTGYTF
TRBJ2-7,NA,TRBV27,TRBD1,TGTGCCAGCAGTTTATGGGACAGGGCCGAGGTTCCTTACGAGCAGTACTTC,CASSLWDRAEVPYEQYF